Presented here are 8 T cell receptor beta chains from one specimen sequenced in a study of blood T cell repertoires in COVID-19. The method was immunoSEQ multiplex PCR; TCRdb's version includes in-frame clones alone and lacks a portion of them. This table holds tens of thousands of clones, roughly 80% found once. The sequenced sample consisted of peripheral blood. Receptors originate from a human donor with acute or convalescent COVID-19. The donor label of this sample is uncertain.

V usage is TRBV28 and J usage is TRBJ2-5; the match to TRBD1 covers 8 bases. CDR1 and CDR2 from the germline V gene are MDHEN and SYDVKM. V lost 4 bases, J lost 6 bases, and 7 bases stayed unmatched. This CDR3 has 14 amino acids. The CDR3 loop reads CASSSGQGGQTQYF. The DNA of the CDR3 is TGTGCCAGCAGTTCCGGACAGGGTGGGCAGACCCAGTACTTC.

The rearrangement joins TRBV27 to TRBJ2-7, with 12 bases fitting TRBD2. With V trimmed by 6 bases and J by 6 bases, 6 bases remained unmatched. The CDR3 sequence is 14 residues long. Germline V CDR1 and CDR2: MNHEY, SMNVEV (reference sequence). The CDR3 reads CASRLTSGSGEQYF. The CDR3 DNA reads TGTGCCAGCAGGCTGACTAGCGGGAGTGGCGAGCAGTACTTC.

The chain employs TRBV30 and TRBJ2-7, with 7 positions matching TRBD1. CDR1 is GTSNPN and CDR2 is SVGIG in the germline V gene (reference sequence). V lost 4 bases, J lost 2 bases, and 5 bases stayed unmatched. CDR3 length equals 13 residues. CDR3 amino acids: CAWNTGAAYEQYF. The CDR3 DNA is TGTGCCTGGAATACAGGGGCGGCCTACGAGCAGTACTTC.

This clone was detected a few times. The chain couples TRBV4-3 to TRBJ1-6; 9 bases match TRBD1. The germline gives CDR1 LGHNA, CDR2 YSLEER. J lost 6 bases, V lost 4 bases, and 1 base had no gene match. The length of the CDR3 is 14 residues. CDR3 residues: CASSPGQGNSPLHF. The DNA for the CDR3 is TGCGCCAGCAGCCCGGGACAGGGTAATTCACCCCTCCACTTT.

V gene TRBV27 combines with J gene TRBJ2-7, with a possible D match to TRBD1 (5 bases). Germline CDR1 reads MNHEY; CDR2 reads SMNVEV (reference sequence). Trimming removed 2 bases at V and 1 base at J, with 12 bases between. There are 15 residues in the CDR3. The CDR3 DNA reads as TGTGCCAGCAGTTTAGGGCAGGGAAGGTCCTACGAGCAGTACTTC. This sequence encodes CASSLGQGRSYEQYF.

CDR3 in DNA: TGTGCCAGCAGCCAAGTTAGCTCACCCCTCCACTTT. It encodes CASSQVSSPLHF. The genes are TRBV14 and TRBJ1-6; D unresolved. Germline-derived CDR1 and CDR2 are SGHDN and FVKESK. V lost 1 base to trimming and J lost 10 bases, with 5 bases between them. The CDR3 totals 12 residues.

This sequence joins TRBV18 and TRBJ1-1, with D perhaps matching TRBD1 (5 bases). Germline CDR1 and CDR2: KGHSH and LQKENI. This CDR3 is built from 13 residues. Trimming removed 4 bases from V and 7 bases from J, with 13 bases in between. CDR3 amino acids: CASSRSDGGEAFF. Here the CDR3 DNA reads TGTGCCAGCTCACGCAGCGACGGGGGTGAAGCTTTCTTT.

The chain carries TRBV7-2 and TRBJ2-1; the D is unclear. The CDR3 totals 14 residues. V was clipped by 4 bases and J by 15 bases, with 22 bases between them. In germline, CDR1 is SGHTA, CDR2 FQGNSA. CDR3 DNA sequence: TGTGCCAGCAGCTCCCCGACCGCGGATACGATCCCGTTCTTC. Translation: CASSSPTADTIPFF. Variable domain in full (rest from reference TRBV7-2 and TRBJ2-1): GAGVSQSPSNKVTEKGKDVELRCDPISGHTALYWYRQSLGQGLEFLIYFQGNSAPDKSGLPSDRFSAERTGGSVSTLTIQRTQQEDSAVYLCASSSPTADTIPFFGPGTRLTVL.